This T cell receptor (beta chain) came from a study of T cell responses to AZD1222 COVID-19 vaccine (dated by TCRdb to the early 2020s). The study in broad terms: AZD1222 recipients whose second dose came at about 4 weeks and those whose second dose came at about 12 weeks were combined into one group, since spike-specific TCR depth and breadth did not differ between the two schedules. TCR sequencing was performed for roughly 250 trial participants, of whom approximately 200 were given two doses of AZD1222 and some 26 were given two doses of MenACWY control vaccine. Trial participants were enrolled by age into subgroups of 18-55, 56-69 and 70-plus years, and around 150, 29 and 61 TCR-sequenced participants, respectively, were included in these subgroups. Paper-wide results and their limitations: No day 14 peak-response samples were available, so repertoires were characterized only after the peak T cell response. Conclusions about previously exposed vaccinees are limited because only 5 or 6 AZD1222 recipients were SARS-CoV-2 seropositive at baseline. Most participants were white British and females outnumbered males, and the authors suggested that clonal diversity may have been underestimated. In the small 56-69-year group, the increase in depth fell short of significance, most likely because of low power. The vaccine-associated CD4 TCRs covered the entire spike protein, and the dominant responses fell in regions 160-218 and 743-854. Reportedly, close to half of the unique spike-specific TCRs recognized epitopes lying outside the regions that are mutated in the B.1.351 and B.1.1.7 variants. After two AZD1222 doses, both the breadth and the depth of spike-specific TCRs were significantly higher than at day 0 and than in MenACWY recipients.

The label giving this sample's time point can be read as: baseline before first vaccination. The vaccinee samples were drawn from two UK trials, COV001 and COV002, one of which was a single-blind randomized controlled phase 2/3 trial testing AZD1222 (ChAdOx1 nCoV-19) in healthy adults. For TCRbeta chain sequencing, PBMC samples were collected from trial participants at day 0 and at day 28 after the second dose. As encoded in the germline V gene, CDR1 is SQVTM while CDR2 is ANQGSEA. The junction carries 10 bases between V and J, which are trimmed by 0 bases and 8 bases respectively. The CDR3 numbers 13 residues from cysteine through phenylalanine. The entry retains the CDR3 DNA only, 39 bases that are in frame from base 1. The CDR3 regions of human TCRbeta chains were analyzed by immunosequencing. In the authors' own workflow: TCRs in the repertoires were compared against a reference library of SARS-CoV-2-specific TCRs that had been generated with the MIRA antigen-specificity platform. Breadth was defined as the fraction of unique TCRs that were SARS-CoV-2-associated. Depth was defined as the fraction of total T cells that were SARS-CoV-2-associated. Using the MIRA data, every spike-specific TCR was mapped to the spike region that the TCR reacted to and assigned to either a CD4 or a CD8 class. Log10-transformed breadth and depth values were compared by one-way ANOVA with Sidak's multiple comparisons tests. In TCRdb, the immuneACCESS table is reduced to in-frame sequences with V and J assigned. These tables do not hold every clone; where another copy was compared, an unresolved V gene accounts for under half, and the others remain unexplained. Clone size and the V and J calls come from that table; the DNA yielded D and trimming. The sample table holds more than 100,000 clones, of which around nine tenths were seen once. The ten largest clones capture roughly 2.4% of the sample.

On this clone itself: The target of this receptor is not known. Base quality data are lacking; no much larger clone is found one base away.

The chain was built from TRBV29-1 and TRBJ1-4; D gene: possibly TRBD1, on 5 matching bases. The sample was peripheral blood, taken on day 0 of AZD1222 vaccination. The TCR was taken from an adult in good health. The DNA sequence follows: TGCAGCGTTGAAGATGGTGGGGGGGAAAAACTGTTTTTT. Translated, it reads CSVEDGGGEKLFF.